A selection of T cell receptor beta chains follows, all from one sample in a study of blood T cell repertoires in COVID-19. The assay was immunoSEQ multiplex PCR, and TCRdb's table has in-frame clones only and misses some. The sample lists around 91,000 clones, around 84% occurring once. The sequenced material came from peripheral blood. The receptors here all came from a man older than 75 with acute or convalescent COVID-19. Each CDR3 is given with its conserved first and last residue. A D gene is named only where the DNA matches it firmly. Size tells how often a clone was seen (once, few, many) or the class of an expanded clone, and some rows leave it out.

clone_size d_call j_call v_call cdr3_aa cdr3_nt
few NA TRBJ1-4 TRBV28 CASSPQQANEKLFF TGTGCCAGCAGTCCACAGCAGGCTAATGAAAAACTGTTTTTT
NA TRBD1 TRBJ2-1 TRBV6-1 CASSESQDRVDEQFF TGTGCCAGCAGTGAATCTCAGGACAGGGTCGATGAGCAGTTCTTC
NA TRBD2 TRBJ2-1 TRBV2 CASSPRTRGNEQFF TGTGCCAGCAGTCCTAGGACTAGAGGTAATGAGCAGTTCTTC
NA TRBD1 TRBJ1-5 TRBV7-6 CASSLGRQGAKPQHF TGTGCCAGCAGCTTAGGAAGACAGGGGGCAAAGCCCCAGCATTTT
NA TRBD1 TRBJ2-5 TRBV24-1 CATSDADRRETQYF TGTGCCACCAGTGATGCGGACAGGCGAGAGACCCAGTACTTC
NA TRBD2 TRBJ2-2 TRBV19 CASIPGLEAPGELFF TGTGCCAGTATTCCGGGACTAGAGGCTCCCGGGGAGCTGTTTTTT
NA NA TRBJ2-6 TRBV14 CASSLHSGANVLTF TGTGCCAGCAGCCTTCACTCTGGGGCCAACGTCCTGACTTTC
NA TRBD2 TRBJ2-7 TRBV6-1 CASSEAWGLAVTKAYEQYF TGTGCCAGCAGTGAAGCGTGGGGACTAGCGGTTACTAAAGCCTACGAGCAGTACTTC
NA NA TRBJ2-3 TRBV18 CASSPGPADTQYF TGTGCCAGCTCACCGGGGCCGGCAGATACGCAGTATTTT
NA TRBD1 TRBJ2-2 TRBV6-2/TRBV6-3 CASSRRTGGDTGELFF TGTGCCAGCAGCCGACGGACAGGGGGGGACACCGGGGAGCTGTTTTTT
NA NA TRBJ2-2 TRBV5-1 CASSGSQGTGELFF TGCGCCAGCAGCGGATCTCAGGGGACCGGGGAGCTGTTTTTT